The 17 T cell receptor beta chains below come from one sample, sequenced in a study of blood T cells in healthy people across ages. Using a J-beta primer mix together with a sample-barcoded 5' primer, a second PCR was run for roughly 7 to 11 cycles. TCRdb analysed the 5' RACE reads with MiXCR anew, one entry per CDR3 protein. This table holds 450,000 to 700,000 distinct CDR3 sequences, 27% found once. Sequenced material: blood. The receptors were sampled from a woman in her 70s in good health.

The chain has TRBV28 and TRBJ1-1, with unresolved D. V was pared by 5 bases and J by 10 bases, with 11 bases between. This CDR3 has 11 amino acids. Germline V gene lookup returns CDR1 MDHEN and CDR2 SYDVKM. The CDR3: CASSRLEVAFF. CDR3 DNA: TGTGCCAGCAGTCGCCTGGAGGTAGCTTTCTTT.

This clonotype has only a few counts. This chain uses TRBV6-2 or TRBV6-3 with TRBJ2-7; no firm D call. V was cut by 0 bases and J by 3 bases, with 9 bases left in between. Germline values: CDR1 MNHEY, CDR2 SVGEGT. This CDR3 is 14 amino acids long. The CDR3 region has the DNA TGTGCCAGCAGTTACTCGAGTCTAGGCTACGAGCAGTACTTC. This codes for CASSYSSLGYEQYF.

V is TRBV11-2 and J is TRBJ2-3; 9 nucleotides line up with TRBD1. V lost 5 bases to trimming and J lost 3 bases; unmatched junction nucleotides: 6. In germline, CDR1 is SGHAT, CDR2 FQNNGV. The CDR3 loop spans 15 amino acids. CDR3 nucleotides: TGTGCCAGCAGCCCGAATGGACAGGGGACAGATACGCAGTATTTT. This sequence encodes CASSPNGQGTDTQYF.

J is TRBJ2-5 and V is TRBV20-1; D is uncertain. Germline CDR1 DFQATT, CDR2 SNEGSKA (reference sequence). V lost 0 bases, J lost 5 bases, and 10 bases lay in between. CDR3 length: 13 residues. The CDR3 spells CSAREMSRETQYF. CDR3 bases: TGCAGTGCTAGAGAGATGTCGAGGGAGACCCAGTACTTC.

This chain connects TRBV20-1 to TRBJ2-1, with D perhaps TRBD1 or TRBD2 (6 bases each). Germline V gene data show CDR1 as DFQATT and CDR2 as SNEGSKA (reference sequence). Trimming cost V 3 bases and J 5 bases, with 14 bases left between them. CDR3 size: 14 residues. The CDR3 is CSASSGGPDNEQFF. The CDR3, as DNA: TGCAGTGCTAGTTCCGGGGGCCCCGACAATGAGCAGTTCTTC.

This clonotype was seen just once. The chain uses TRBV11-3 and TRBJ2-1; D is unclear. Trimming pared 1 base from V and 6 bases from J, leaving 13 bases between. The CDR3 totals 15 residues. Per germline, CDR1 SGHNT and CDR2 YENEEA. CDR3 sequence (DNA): TGTGCCAGCAGCTTAGTGGACCGATTTGGCAATGAGCAGTTCTTC. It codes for CASSLVDRFGNEQFF. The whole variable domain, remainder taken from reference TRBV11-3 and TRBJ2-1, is EAGVVQSPRYKIIEKKQPVAFWCNPISGHNTLYWYLQNLGQGPELLIRYENEEAVDDSQLPKDRFSAERLKGVDSTLKIQPAELGDSAVYLCASSLVDRFGNEQFFGPGTRLTVL.

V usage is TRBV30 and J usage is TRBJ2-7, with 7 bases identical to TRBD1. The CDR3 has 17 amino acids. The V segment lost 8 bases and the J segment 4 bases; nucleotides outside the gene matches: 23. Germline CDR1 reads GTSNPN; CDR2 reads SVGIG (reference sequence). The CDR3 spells CAPGEVLGTVVVYEQYF. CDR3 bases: TGTGCCCCAGGGGAAGTGTTGGGGACAGTCGTGGTGTACGAGCAGTACTTC.

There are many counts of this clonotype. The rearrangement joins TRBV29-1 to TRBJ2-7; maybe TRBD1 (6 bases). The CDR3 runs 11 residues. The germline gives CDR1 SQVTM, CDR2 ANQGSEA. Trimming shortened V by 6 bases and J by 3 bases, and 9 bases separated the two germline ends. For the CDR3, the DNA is TGCAGCGTCCAACAGGGCTACGAGCAGTACTTC. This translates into CSVQQGYEQYF.

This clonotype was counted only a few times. In DNA, the CDR3 is TGCAGTGCTAGACAATTAATCACGGGCGGGAATTCACCCCTCCACTTT. Amino acids: CSARQLITGGNSPLHF. The chain couples TRBV20-1 to TRBJ1-6; D unresolved. The CDR3 sequence is 16 residues long. Trimming pared 2 bases from V and 7 bases from J, leaving 18 bases between. The germline V gene encodes CDR1 DFQATT and CDR2 SNEGSKA (reference sequence).

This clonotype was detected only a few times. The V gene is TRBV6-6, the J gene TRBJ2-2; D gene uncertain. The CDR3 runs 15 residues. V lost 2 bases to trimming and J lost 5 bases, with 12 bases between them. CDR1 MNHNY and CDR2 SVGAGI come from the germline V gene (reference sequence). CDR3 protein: CASSYGRVGTGELFF. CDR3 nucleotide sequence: TGTGCCAGCAGTTACGGTCGGGTTGGGACCGGGGAGCTGTTTTTT.

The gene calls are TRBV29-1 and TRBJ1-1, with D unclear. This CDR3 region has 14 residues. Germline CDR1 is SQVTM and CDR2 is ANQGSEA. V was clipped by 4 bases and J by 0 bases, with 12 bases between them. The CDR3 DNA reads TGCAGCGTTGGCCCGGCAGGCTTGAACACTGAAGCTTTCTTT. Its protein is CSVGPAGLNTEAFF.

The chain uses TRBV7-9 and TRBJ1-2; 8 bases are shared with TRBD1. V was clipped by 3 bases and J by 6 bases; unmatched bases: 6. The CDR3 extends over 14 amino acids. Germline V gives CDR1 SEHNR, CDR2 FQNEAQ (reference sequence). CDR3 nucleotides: TGTGCCAGCAGCTTCGGACAGGGAGGAGATGGCTACACCTTC. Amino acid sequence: CASSFGQGGDGYTF.

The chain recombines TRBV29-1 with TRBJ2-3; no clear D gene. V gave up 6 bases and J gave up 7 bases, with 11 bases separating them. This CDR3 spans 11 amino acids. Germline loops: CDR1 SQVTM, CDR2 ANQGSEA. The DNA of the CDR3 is TGCAGCGTGGGCAAGGGAAATACGCAGTATTTT. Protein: CSVGKGNTQYF.

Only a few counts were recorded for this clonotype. The CDR3 protein is CASSDPGRNSPLHF. For the CDR3, the DNA is TGTGCCAGCAGTGACCCGGGGAGGAATTCACCCCTCCACTTT. The chain combines TRBV25-1 with TRBJ1-6; D is unclear. Trimming cost V 3 bases and J 7 bases, with 10 bases left between them. CDR1 is MGHDK and CDR2 is SYGVNS in the germline V gene. This CDR3 comprises 14 residues.

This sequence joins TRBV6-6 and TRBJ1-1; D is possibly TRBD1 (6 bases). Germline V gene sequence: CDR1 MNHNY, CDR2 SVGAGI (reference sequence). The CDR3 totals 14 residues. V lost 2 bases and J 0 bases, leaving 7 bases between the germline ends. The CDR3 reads CASSYTGMNTEAFF. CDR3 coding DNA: TGTGCCAGCAGTTACACAGGGATGAACACTGAAGCTTTCTTT.

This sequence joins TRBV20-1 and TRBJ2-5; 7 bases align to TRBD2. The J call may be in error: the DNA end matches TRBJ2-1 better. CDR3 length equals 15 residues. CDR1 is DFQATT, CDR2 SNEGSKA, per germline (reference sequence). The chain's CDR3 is CSARDPLAVYNEQFF. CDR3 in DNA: TGCAGTGCTAGAGATCCCCTAGCGGTCTACAATGAGCAGTTCTTC.

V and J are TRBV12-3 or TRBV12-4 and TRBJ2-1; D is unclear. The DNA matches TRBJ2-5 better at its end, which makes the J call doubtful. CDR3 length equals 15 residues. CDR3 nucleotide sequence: TGTGCCAGCAGCCCGGAAGCTACTTTCCTCGAGACCCAGTACTTC. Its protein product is CASSPEATFLETQYF.